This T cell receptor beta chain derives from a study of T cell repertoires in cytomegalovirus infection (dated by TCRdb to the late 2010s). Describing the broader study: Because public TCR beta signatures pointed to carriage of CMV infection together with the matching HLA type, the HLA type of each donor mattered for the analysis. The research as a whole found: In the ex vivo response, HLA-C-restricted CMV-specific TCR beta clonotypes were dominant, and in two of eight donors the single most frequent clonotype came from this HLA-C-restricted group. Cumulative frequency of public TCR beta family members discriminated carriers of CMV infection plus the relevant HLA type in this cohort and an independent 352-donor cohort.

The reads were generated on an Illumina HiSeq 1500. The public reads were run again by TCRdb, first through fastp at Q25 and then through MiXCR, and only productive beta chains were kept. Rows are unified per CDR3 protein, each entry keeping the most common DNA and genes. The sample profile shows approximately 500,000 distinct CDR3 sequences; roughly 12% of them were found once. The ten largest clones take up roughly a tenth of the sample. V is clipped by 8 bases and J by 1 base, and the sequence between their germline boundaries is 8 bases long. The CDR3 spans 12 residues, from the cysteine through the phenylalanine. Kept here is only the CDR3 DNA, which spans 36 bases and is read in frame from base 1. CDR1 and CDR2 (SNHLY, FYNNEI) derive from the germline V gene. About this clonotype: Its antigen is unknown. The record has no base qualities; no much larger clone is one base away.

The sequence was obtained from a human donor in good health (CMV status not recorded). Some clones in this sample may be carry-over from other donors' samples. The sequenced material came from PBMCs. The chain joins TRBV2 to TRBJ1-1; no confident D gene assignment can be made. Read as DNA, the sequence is TGTGCCAGCCCGGCAAGGAACACTGAAGCTTTCTTT. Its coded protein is CASPARNTEAFF.